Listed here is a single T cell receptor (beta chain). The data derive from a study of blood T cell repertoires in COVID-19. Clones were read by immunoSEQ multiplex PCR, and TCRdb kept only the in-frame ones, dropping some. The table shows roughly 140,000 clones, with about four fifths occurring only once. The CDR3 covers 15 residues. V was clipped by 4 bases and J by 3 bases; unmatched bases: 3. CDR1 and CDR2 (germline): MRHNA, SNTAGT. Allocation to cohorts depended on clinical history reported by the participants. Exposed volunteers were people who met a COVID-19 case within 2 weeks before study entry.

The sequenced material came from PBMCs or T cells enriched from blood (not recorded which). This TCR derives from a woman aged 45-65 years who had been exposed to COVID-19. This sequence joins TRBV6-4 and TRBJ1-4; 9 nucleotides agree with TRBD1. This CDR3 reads CASSVTGGANEKLFF. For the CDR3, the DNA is TGTGCCAGCAGTGTGACAGGGGGAGCTAATGAAAAACTGTTTTTT.